One sample yielded the 9 T cell receptor beta chains listed below, sequenced in a study of identifying expanded T cells in peripheral blood. Libraries were prepared by immunoSEQ multiplex PCR; TCRdb keeps only in-frame clonotypes and omits some of them. Found here are 120,000 or so clones, roughly 84% of them singletons; the top ten hold roughly 3.3%. Sequencing was performed on blood. Receptor source: a person aged 18 to 70 in good health.

The chain is built from TRBV9 and TRBJ2-1; TRBD2 matches at 7 bases. This CDR3 region has 16 residues. The V gene end was trimmed by 0 bases and the J gene end by 5 bases; junction bases not matched to a gene: 8. CDR1 is SGDLS and CDR2 is YYNGEE in the germline V gene. The CDR3 is CASSVDPAGFNNEQFF. The CDR3 DNA is TGTGCCAGCAGCGTAGACCCAGCGGGGTTTAACAATGAGCAGTTCTTC.

The chain recombines TRBV7-2 with TRBJ2-7, with 11 positions matching TRBD2. CDR3 size: 17 residues. The germline V gene has CDR1 SGHTA and CDR2 FQGNSA. V was pared by 6 bases and J by 0 bases, with 10 bases of the junction left unmatched. CDR3 sequence: CASSTLGTSGSSYEQYF. The CDR3 nucleotides are TGTGCCAGCAGTACACTAGGGACTAGCGGCAGCTCCTACGAGCAGTACTTC.

In this sample, this clone turned up once. This rearrangement joins TRBV5-6 to TRBJ2-5; perhaps TRBD1 as D (6 bases). The germline V gene has CDR1 SGHDT and CDR2 YYEEEE. The CDR3 covers 15 residues. V was shortened by 0 bases and J by 2 bases, with 11 bases between the two germline ends. The CDR3 spells CASSLGGHGQETQYF. DNA of the CDR3: TGTGCCAGCAGCTTGGGGGGACACGGACAAGAGACCCAGTACTTC.

V is TRBV6-5 and J is TRBJ1-1; 9 nucleotides match TRBD1. CDR1 is MNHEY, CDR2 SVGAGI, per germline. The CDR3 has 15 residues. Unmatched junction bases numbered 8, after V lost 5 bases and J lost 4 bases. The CDR3 DNA sequence: TGTGCCAGCAGTAAGGACAGGGGATTGTCCACTGAAGCTTTCTTT. It specifies CASSKDRGLSTEAFF.

The chain is built from TRBV5-4 and TRBJ1-5; D uncertain. Trimming removed 3 bases at V and 7 bases at J, with 17 bases between. Germline lookup yields CDR1 SGHNT and CDR2 YYREEE (reference sequence). The CDR3 runs to 15 residues. The CDR3 protein is CASSSGGGEGQPQHF. As DNA, the CDR3 is TGTGCCAGCAGCTCCGGAGGTGGGGAAGGGCAGCCCCAGCATTTT. The whole variable domain, remainder taken from reference TRBV5-4 and TRBJ1-5, is ETGVTQSPTHLIKTRGQQVTLRCSSQSGHNTVSWYQQALGQGPQFIFQYYREEENGRGNFPPRFSGLQFPNYSSELNVNALELDDSALYLCASSSGGGEGQPQHFGDGTRLSIL.

In this sample, this clone turned up once. The V gene is TRBV19, the J gene TRBJ1-2, with D hard to call. The germline V gene has CDR1 LNHDA and CDR2 SQIVND (reference sequence). V was cut by 5 bases and J by 13 bases, with 14 bases left in between. The CDR3 has 11 residues. CDR3 loop: CASSPDKTPTF. CDR3 bases: TGTGCCAGTAGTCCAGACAAAACCCCCACCTTC.

V usage is TRBV5-1 and J usage is TRBJ2-1, with 7 bases matching TRBD1. V shed 4 bases and J 4 bases; nucleotides not matched to a gene: 5. Germline V gene sequence: CDR1 SGHRS, CDR2 YFSETQ. The CDR3 contains 14 residues. CDR3 amino acids: CASSRTGDYNEQFF. In nucleotides, the CDR3 is TGCGCCAGCAGCCGAACAGGGGATTACAATGAGCAGTTCTTC. Filled out from reference TRBV5-1 and TRBJ2-1, the complete variable domain reads KAGVTQTPRYLIKTRGQQVTLSCSPISGHRSVSWYQQTPGQGLQFLFEYFSETQRNKGNFPGRFSGRQFSNSRSEMNVSTLELGDSALYLCASSRTGDYNEQFFGPGTRLTVL.

V gene TRBV29-1 combines with J gene TRBJ2-2; weak D call: TRBD1 (6 bases). The CDR3 contains 15 residues. Trimming cost V 4 bases and J 0 bases, with 12 bases left between them. Germline V gives CDR1 SQVTM, CDR2 ANQGSEA. CDR3 sequence: CSVVGGQTNTGELFF. CDR3 DNA sequence: TGCAGCGTTGTAGGAGGACAGACGAACACCGGGGAGCTGTTTTTT.

The chain is built from TRBV9 and TRBJ1-2; D perhaps matches TRBD1 (5 bases). The CDR3 loop spans 14 amino acids. Trimming shortened V by 4 bases and J by 8 bases, and 18 bases separated the two germline ends. In germline, CDR1 is SGDLS, CDR2 YYNGEE. CDR3 amino acids: CASSPDPGVGGYTF. The DNA of the CDR3 is TGTGCCAGCAGCCCCGATCCGGGGGTAGGAGGCTACACCTTC.